The clone carrying this TCR beta chain appeared many times. This specimen comes from a study of T cell repertoires in cytomegalovirus infection. A single record per CDR3 protein comes from TCRdb applying MiXCR to the reads. Found here are 200,000 to 300,000 distinct CDR3 sequences, 10% to 15% of them singletons; the top ten hold approximately 1.6%. The germline gives CDR1 MDHEN, CDR2 SYDVKM. Trimming took off 7 bases at V and 2 bases at J, with 15 bases between the two ends. The CDR3 runs 14 residues. The V call is TRBV28, the J call TRBJ2-7; D possibly matches TRBD1 or TRBD2 (5 bases each). Sequencing was performed on PBMCs. This sequence was found in a human donor in good health (CMV status not recorded). Some clones in this sample may be carry-over from other donors' samples. For the CDR3, the DNA is TGTGCCAGCATTCTCAGGGCGGGTACCTACGAGCAGTACTTC. Amino acids: CASILRAGTYEQYF.